This T cell receptor (beta chain) emerged from a study of shared T cell receptors in the human thymus. The assay was immunoSEQ multiplex PCR, and TCRdb's table has in-frame clones only and misses some. The table shows over 350,000 clones, with roughly 94% occurring only once. Trimming took off 5 bases at V and 7 bases at J, with 17 bases between the two ends. The germline CDR1 and CDR2 sequences are LNHNV and YYDKDF (reference sequence). This CDR3 spans 14 amino acids. Sample: thymocytes. V gene TRBV15 combines with J gene TRBJ2-5, with a tentative D call TRBD2 (6 bases). The clonotype originates from a human donor. The CDR3 protein is CATSRQSREMTQYF. In DNA, the CDR3 is TGTGCCACCAGCCGCCAGTCGCGGGAAATGACCCAGTACTTC.